One and the same sample provided the 16 T cell receptor beta chains below, sequenced in a study of cytomegalovirus exposure and HLA in healthy donors. A multiplex PCR was run with 60 Vbeta primers and 13 Jbeta primers. Profiling relied on immunoSEQ multiplex PCR, and the TCRdb table lists in-frame clones only, not all of them. The data hold some 150,000 clones, with roughly four fifths observed a single time. Sequencing was done on a sample of PBMCs. The receptors were sampled from a man in his fifties or sixties in good health and CMV-seronegative.

The rearrangement links TRBV15 to TRBJ2-5, with D tentatively TRBD1 (5 bases). This CDR3 comprises 15 residues. Germline assignment: CDR1 LNHNV and CDR2 YYDKDF (reference sequence). Trimming stripped 0 bases from V and 4 bases from J, with 12 bases between. The CDR3 region has the DNA TGTGCCACCAGCAGAGATCAGGGATCTACAGAGACCCAGTACTTC. Its translation: CATSRDQGSTETQYF.

This chain uses TRBV7-8 with TRBJ2-7, with 10 bases matching TRBD2. The CDR3 totals 17 residues. Germline trimming cut 7 bases from V and 3 bases from J; bases unmatched to any gene: 15. Germline values: CDR1 SGHVS, CDR2 FQNEAQ. CDR3 residues: CASTSGASGSVGYEQYF. The CDR3 nucleotides read TGTGCCAGCACCTCAGGGGCTAGCGGGAGTGTAGGCTACGAGCAGTACTTC. The variable domain in full, completed from reference TRBV7-8 and TRBJ2-7, reads GAGVSQSPRYKVAKRGQDVALRCDPISGHVSLFWYQQALGQGPEFLTYFQNEAQLDKSGLPSDRFFAERPEGSVSTLKIQRTQQEDSAVYLCASTSGASGSVGYEQYFGPGTRLTVT.

The rearrangement joins TRBV5-3 to TRBJ2-1, with TRBD2 matching over 13 bases. TRBV5-3 belongs to the ORF category, with a function that is uncertain. The CDR3 has 15 amino acids. Trimming took 0 bases from V and 8 from J; bases not matched to a gene: 2. The CDR3 bases are TGTGCCAGAAGCTTGGAGACTAGCGGGAGGCATGAGCAGTTCTTC. Translation: CARSLETSGRHEQFF.

V is TRBV30 and J is TRBJ2-3, with TRBD2 matching over 7 bases. After removal of 2 bases from V and 2 bases from J, the junction contained 4 bases not matched to a gene. The CDR3 totals 14 residues. CDR1 is GTSNPN and CDR2 is SVGIG in the germline V gene (reference sequence). The chain's CDR3 is CAWSSAGTTDTQYF. The CDR3 DNA reads as TGTGCCTGGAGTTCAGCGGGGACCACAGATACGCAGTATTTT.

V is TRBV5-6 and J is TRBJ2-5; 8 bases are shared with TRBD1. CDR1 is SGHDT and CDR2 is YYEEEE in the germline V gene. J lost 4 bases, V lost 4 bases, and 9 bases had no gene match. The CDR3 totals 15 residues. The CDR3 here is CASSETGVLRETQYF. The CDR3 DNA follows: TGTGCCAGCAGCGAGACAGGGGTACTTCGAGAGACCCAGTACTTC.

The chain recombines TRBV6-4 with TRBJ1-2; D remains ambiguous. The CDR3 runs to 12 residues. Per the germline V gene, CDR1 is MRHNA and CDR2 is SNTAGT. V lost 4 bases and J 7 bases, leaving 10 bases between the germline ends. CDR3 nucleotide sequence: TGTGCCAGCAGTGCCCGACATCGTGGCTACACCTTC. The encoded protein is CASSARHRGYTF.

In this sample, this clone turned up a few times. The rearrangement links TRBV28 to TRBJ1-1; the D gene is possibly TRBD1 (5 bases). V lost 5 bases and J 1 base, leaving 11 bases between the germline ends. Per the germline V gene, CDR1 is MDHEN and CDR2 is SYDVKM. This CDR3 comprises 14 residues. The CDR3 region has the DNA TGTGCCAGCAGTGGCAGGGTGCGGAACACTGAAGCTTTCTTT. Encoded protein: CASSGRVRNTEAFF.

The V call is TRBV6-5, the J call TRBJ2-3; a weak D match, TRBD2 (6 bases). Trimming took off 3 bases at V and 2 bases at J, with 9 bases between the two ends. This CDR3 is 14 amino acids long. CDR1 and CDR2 (germline): MNHEY, SVGAGI. The CDR3 sequence is CASSYSGLTDTQYF. The CDR3 region has the DNA TGTGCCAGCAGTTATTCGGGACTCACAGATACGCAGTATTTT.

J is TRBJ2-5 and V is TRBV14, with TRBD2 as a possible D gene (6 bases). V was shortened by 0 bases and J by 11 bases, with 16 bases between the two germline ends. This CDR3 is built from 14 residues. Germline CDR1 reads SGHDN; CDR2 reads FVKESK. CDR3 nucleotides: TGTGCCAGCAGCCAAGATCATCTCAGACTAGAGCAGTACTTC. Encoded protein: CASSQDHLRLEQYF.

The chain recombines TRBV19 with TRBJ1-6; possible D gene TRBD1, 5 bases. CDR1 and CDR2 (germline): LNHDA, SQIVND (reference sequence). V lost 6 bases and J lost 4, with 10 bases in between. The CDR3 spans 14 residues. The CDR3 sequence is CASRYTGYNSPLHF. The CDR3 DNA sequence: TGTGCCAGTAGATATACAGGATATAATTCACCCCTCCACTTT. The whole variable domain, filled in from reference TRBV19 and TRBJ1-6, reads DGGITQSPKYLFRKEGQNVTLSCEQNLNHDAMYWYRQDPGQGLRLIYYSQIVNDFQKGDIAEGYSVSREKKESFPLTVTSAQKNPTAFYLCASRYTGYNSPLHFGNGTRLTVT.

The J gene is TRBJ2-7, the V gene TRBV23-1; TRBD1 matches 8 bases. TRBV23-1 is an ORF for which the function is uncertain. The CDR3 runs 14 residues. Trimming removed 1 base from V and 3 bases from J; junction bases left unmatched: 2. CDR3 DNA sequence: TGCGCCAGCAGTCAATTCACAGGGGGCTACGAGCAGTACTTC. This gives the protein CASSQFTGGYEQYF.

The chain has TRBV10-2 and TRBJ1-1; D unclear. The V and J ends lost 2 bases and 3 bases respectively, with 10 bases between them. Germline V gene lookup returns CDR1 WSHSY and CDR2 SAAADI. CDR3 length: 14 residues. The CDR3 spells CASSEGGWDTEAFF. The CDR3, as DNA: TGCGCCAGCAGTGAGGGAGGGTGGGACACTGAAGCTTTCTTT.

The chain joins TRBV6-1 to TRBJ1-6; D gene unclear. V was pared by 2 bases and J by 0 bases, with 8 bases between. This CDR3 comprises 16 residues. Germline V gene sequence: CDR1 MNHNS, CDR2 SASEGT. As DNA, the CDR3 is TGTGCCAGCAGTGAAATACATACCTCCTATAATTCACCCCTCCACTTT. This encodes CASSEIHTSYNSPLHF.

The chain has TRBV11-2 and TRBJ2-7; D gene ambiguous. CDR1 SGHAT and CDR2 FQNNGV come from the germline V gene. Trimming took 1 base from V and 3 from J, leaving 19 bases between them. The CDR3 runs to 17 residues. CDR3 in DNA: TGTGCCAGCAGCTTAGGCCGGATGGATTCAGGTGGCTACGAGCAGTACTTC. It is translated as CASSLGRMDSGGYEQYF.

This clone was seen a single time. The genes are TRBV9 and TRBJ2-1; 7 nucleotides line up with TRBD2. This CDR3 is built from 16 residues. V was pared by 0 bases and J by 8 bases, with 11 bases of the junction left unmatched. CDR1 and CDR2 (germline): SGDLS, YYNGEE. This chain's CDR3 is CASSVATGTKSYEQFF. CDR3 sequence (DNA): TGTGCCAGCAGCGTAGCGACCGGGACTAAGTCTTATGAGCAGTTCTTC.

The chain carries TRBV9 and TRBJ2-5; D ambiguous. Germline-derived CDR1 and CDR2 are SGDLS and YYNGEE. Trimming left V 0 bases short and J 4 bases short, with 7 bases between. This CDR3 is built from 13 residues. The DNA for the CDR3 is TGTGCCAGCAGCGTAGTGCCAGGAGAGACCCAGTACTTC. It yields the protein CASSVVPGETQYF.